The T cell receptor (beta chain) under discussion was sequenced for a study of blood T cells in healthy people across ages. The use of a sample-barcoded 5' primer and a J-beta primer mix characterized a second PCR of 7 to 11 cycles. TCRdb independently ran MiXCR on the 5' RACE reads; one entry per CDR3 protein. The table includes about 800,000 distinct CDR3 sequences, 20% to 25% detected once. These data also featured in a second study, about T cells of mothers and their children.

This receptor was obtained from a boy younger than 18 in good health. The source material was blood.

CDR3 residues: CASSYSIDNQPQHF. Here the CDR3 DNA reads TGTGCCAGCAGTTACTCGATAGATAATCAGCCCCAGCATTTT. The chain recombines TRBV6-2 or TRBV6-3 with TRBJ1-5; D is uncertain. V lost 0 bases and J lost 4, with 7 bases in between. CDR1 is MNHEY, CDR2 SVGEGT, per germline. The CDR3 is 14 residues long.